This T cell receptor beta chain was obtained from a study of blood T cells in healthy people across ages. Overall study results and limits: The long-lived group displayed more naive CD4+ cells, plus higher diversity, than the aged donors did.

On this clonotype: The antigen is not known.

Alongside a J-beta primer mix, a sample-barcoded 5' primer served in a second PCR lasting 7 to 11 cycles. TCRdb fed the 5' RACE reads into MiXCR, producing one record per CDR3 protein. The repertoire holds 650,000 to 900,000 distinct CDR3 sequences, with around 62% as singletons. This receptor was obtained from a young man in good health. The sequenced sample was blood.

The CDR3 nucleotides are TGCAGATCCAGAGGAGCGGGGGGGAATTGGGCAGATACGCAGTATTTT. Protein product: CRSRGAGGNWADTQYF. This sequence joins TRBV29-1 and TRBJ2-3; 10 bases align to TRBD2. The CDR3 sequence is 16 residues long. The germline CDR1 and CDR2 sequences are SQVTM and ANQGSEA.